The next 15 T cell receptor beta chains were all read from a single sample in a study of T cell changes during pregnancy in multiple sclerosis. Assay: immunoSEQ multiplex PCR; the TCRdb copy retains only in-frame clones and omits some. The repertoire holds over 50,000 clones, with approximately 90% as singletons. The sample comprised peripheral blood from another person, used as feeder cells. The receptor source for this set is a human donor whose cells served as feeder cells for cultures in a pregnancy study.

This clone was detected once. CDR3 nucleotide sequence: TGTGCCAGCAGACCCGGGCTACCTACCTCCTATGGCTACACCTTC. Translation gives CASRPGLPTSYGYTF. The chain uses TRBV7-9 and TRBJ1-2; D gene ambiguous. The ends were cut back, 6 bases at V and 4 bases at J, with 18 bases in the middle. This CDR3 is 15 amino acids long. Germline V lookup: CDR1 SEHNR, CDR2 FQNEAQ (reference sequence).

The chain joins TRBV28 to TRBJ1-2; D is possibly TRBD1 (6 bases). Germline assignment: CDR1 MDHEN and CDR2 SYDVKM. The CDR3 runs 13 residues. V was cut by 5 bases and J by 3 bases, with 10 bases left in between. CDR3 sequence: CASSTGGYYGYTF. CDR3 coding DNA: TGTGCCAGCAGTACGGGGGGCTACTATGGCTACACCTTC.

The chain has TRBV7-9 and TRBJ2-3, with 9 bases that match TRBD1. V lost 5 bases and J lost 2; bases outside the gene matches: 11. The CDR3 totals 17 residues. CDR1 and CDR2 from the germline V gene are SEHNR and FQNEAQ (reference sequence). The CDR3 DNA reads as TGTGCCAGCAGCCCGCCATACAGGGGGCTTTACACAGATACGCAGTATTTT. Protein: CASSPPYRGLYTDTQYF.

The chain links TRBV28 to TRBJ2-7; D tentatively reads TRBD1 or TRBD2 (5 bases each). Germline V gene lookup returns CDR1 MDHEN and CDR2 SYDVKM. The ends were cut back, 3 bases at V and 0 bases at J, with 15 bases in the middle. The CDR3 has 16 residues. CDR3 DNA: TGTGCCAGCAGTTTTGATGGGGGTTCCAGCTCCTACGAGCAGTACTTC. It is translated as CASSFDGGSSSYEQYF.

This clone was counted only a few times. The chain recombines TRBV4-3 with TRBJ2-7, with TRBD2 as a possible D gene (5 bases). The CDR3 is made up of 18 amino acids. Trimming stripped 0 bases from V and 1 base from J, with 19 bases between. Germline V gene data show CDR1 as LGHNA and CDR2 as YSLEER. The CDR3 spells CASSQDGGGEGISYEQYF. For the CDR3, the DNA is TGCGCCAGCAGCCAAGATGGTGGCGGAGAGGGCATTTCCTACGAGCAGTACTTC.

The chain joins TRBV18 to TRBJ2-3, with D uncertain. CDR1 and CDR2 (germline): KGHSH, LQKENI. The CDR3 has 13 residues. With 0 bases removed from V and 5 bases from J, the gap between germline ends came to 6 bases. The CDR3 bases are TGTGCCAGCTCACCACCGGGCATAGATACGCAGTATTTT. Translating gives CASSPPGIDTQYF.

The chain links TRBV5-6 to TRBJ1-2, with TRBD1 identical over 7 bases. J lost 5 bases, V lost 2 bases, and 9 bases had no gene match. The germline V gene encodes CDR1 SGHDT and CDR2 YYEEEE. CDR3 length equals 15 residues. The CDR3 DNA sequence: TGTGCCAGCAGCTTTGAACGGGACAGACTTTATGGCTACACCTTC. It encodes CASSFERDRLYGYTF.

The table lists this clone with a few counts. Other nucleotide sequences in the sample specify the same CDR3. The V and J genes are TRBV9 and TRBJ2-1, with 7 bases identical to TRBD2. With V trimmed by 1 base and J by 2 bases, 3 bases remained unmatched. This CDR3 region has 15 residues. CDR1 SGDLS and CDR2 YYNGEE come from the germline V gene. CDR3 bases: TGTGCCAGCAGCGTAAGGGAGGGTCCCTACAATGAGCAGTTCTTC. Protein: CASSVREGPYNEQFF. Complete variable domain (other parts from reference TRBV9 and TRBJ2-1): DSGVTQTPKHLITATGQRVTLRCSPRSGDLSVYWYQQSLDQGLQFLIQYYNGEERAKGNILERFSAQQFPDLHSELNLSSLELGDSALYFCASSVREGPYNEQFFGPGTRLTVL.

V usage is TRBV25-1 and J usage is TRBJ2-5, with 15 bases matching TRBD2. V lost 3 bases to trimming and J lost 5 bases; unmatched junction nucleotides: 7. Germline V gene data show CDR1 as MGHDK and CDR2 as SYGVNS. There are 17 residues in the CDR3. The CDR3 nucleotides read TGTGCCAGCAGTGACCCCGGACTAGCGGGGGGGTGGGAGACCCAGTACTTC. Residues: CASSDPGLAGGWETQYF.

J is TRBJ2-6 and V is TRBV5-1; D is uncertain. The CDR3 contains 16 residues. V dropped 0 bases and J dropped 4 bases, with 11 bases sitting between them. The germline gives CDR1 SGHRS, CDR2 YFSETQ. The CDR3 DNA sequence: TGCGCCAGCAGCTTGGACCCGGTGGTGGGGGCCAACGTCCTGACTTTC. Translating gives CASSLDPVVGANVLTF. The full variable domain, with the rest looked up from reference TRBV5-1 and TRBJ2-6, is KAGVTQTPRYLIKTRGQQVTLSCSPISGHRSVSWYQQTPGQGLQFLFEYFSETQRNKGNFPGRFSGRQFSNSRSEMNVSTLELGDSALYLCASSLDPVVGANVLTFGAGSRLTVL.

The table lists this clone with a few counts. The chain employs TRBV30 and TRBJ2-1, with 16 positions matching TRBD2. Germline V gives CDR1 GTSNPN, CDR2 SVGIG (reference sequence). This CDR3 is built from 19 residues. After removal of 4 bases from V and 2 bases from J, the junction contained 11 bases not matched to a gene. The CDR3 DNA reads TGTGCCTGGACTCGAGGGACTAGCGGGAGGGCAGGCCCCTACAATGAGCAGTTCTTC. This codes for CAWTRGTSGRAGPYNEQFF.

This clone was seen a handful of times. The genes are TRBV4-2 and TRBJ1-6; D unclear. The CDR3 is 13 amino acids. The V gene's germline CDR1 is LGHNA and CDR2 YNFKEQ. Trimming pared 1 base from V and 5 bases from J, leaving 3 bases between. The CDR3 nucleotides read TGTGCCAGCAGCCAAGGAAATAATTCACCCCTCCACTTT. Translation gives CASSQGNNSPLHF.

The J gene is TRBJ2-2, the V gene TRBV18; 7 nucleotides match TRBD1. The germline gives CDR1 KGHSH, CDR2 LQKENI. Losses at the gene ends were 0 bases for V and 7 bases for J; bases not matched to a gene: 8. The CDR3 consists of 16 residues. The CDR3 here is CASSPPQGGADGELFF. For the CDR3, the DNA is TGTGCCAGCTCACCACCTCAAGGGGGCGCGGACGGGGAGCTGTTTTTT.

The chain combines TRBV6-1 with TRBJ2-3; 9 bases match TRBD1. This CDR3 is 15 amino acids long. V was clipped by 6 bases and J by 4 bases; unmatched bases: 8. Germline lookup yields CDR1 MNHNS and CDR2 SASEGT. The CDR3 loop reads CASSLDRGSADTQYF. The DNA for the CDR3 is TGTGCCAGCAGCCTCGACAGGGGGAGCGCAGATACGCAGTATTTT.

The genes are TRBV19 and TRBJ2-5, with D perhaps assigned TRBD1 or TRBD2 (5 bases each). Trimming stripped 7 bases from V and 5 bases from J, with 14 bases between. The CDR3 is made up of 13 amino acids. Germline lookup yields CDR1 LNHDA and CDR2 SQIVND (reference sequence). CDR3 amino acids: CASNGADEETQYF. The CDR3 DNA is TGTGCCAGTAACGGGGCGGACGAGGAGACCCAGTACTTC. Together with reference TRBV19 and TRBJ2-5, the CDR3 gives the full variable domain: DGGITQSPKYLFRKEGQNVTLSCEQNLNHDAMYWYRQDPGQGLRLIYYSQIVNDFQKGDIAEGYSVSREKKESFPLTVTSAQKNPTAFYLCASNGADEETQYFGPGTRLLVL.